This record covers a single T cell receptor (beta chain). Its cognate antigen has yet to be identified. Base qualities were left out, and no much larger clone turns up one base away. This sample is part of a study of primary melanoma T cells and metastatic recurrence (TCRdb year 2020). Broadly, across the study: The cohort was made up of about 200 primary melanomas of stage T2 to T4, with thickness greater than 1 mm. Progression-free survival was the clinical outcome compared against the T-cell fraction measured by TCR beta sequencing. Histopathological grading of tumor-infiltrating lymphocytes was compared with the T-cell fraction derived from sequencing. Whether patient outcome could be predicted by T-cell fraction and T-cell repertoire clonality in primary melanoma tumors was the question this study put to the test. Points the paper makes about the study in general: Regardless of nodal disease, mitotic rate or ulceration status, a T-cell fraction above 20% appeared to be protective. Progression-free survival prediction was reportedly improved more by adding T-cell fraction to tumor thickness than by adding any other histopathological variable. An effective T-cell-mediated antitumor response in primary melanoma was presented by the authors only as a suggestion rather than as a demonstrated mechanism. Progression-free survival was reportedly predicted by the tumor T-cell fraction independently of thickness, ulceration, mitotic rate and age.

The CDR3 sequence holds 17 residues, the cysteine and phenylalanine included. Of all the DNA, just the CDR3 is kept, 51 bases in frame from base 1. Trimmed from V: 5 bases; trimmed from J: 2 bases; junction bases lacking a gene match: 9. CDR1 and CDR2 are drawn from the germline V gene: SGHNT, YENEEA. The primary melanoma of each patient had been surgically resected and was considered potentially curable but at risk of metastatic recurrence. The library was obtained by the immunoSEQ multiplex PCR assay. Primary melanoma tumor tissue was subjected to high-throughput sequencing of the T-cell receptor beta chain. Turning to the authors' computational methods: The repertoire analyses covered TCRB CDR3 sharing between samples and the distribution of insertions and deletions. A gradient-boosted model ranked the predictive value of the T-cell fraction against histopathological variables. TCRdb mirrors the immuneACCESS table, restricted to in-frame sequences. Some clones are absent from its copies; in checked studies, under half trace to an unresolved V gene, and the reason for the others is unknown. The D gene and trimming were derived from the DNA, and the V and J assignments and clone size from that table. The sample includes roughly 480 clones, with about four fifths observed a single time. The ten largest make up around 8.4% of the sample.

This clonotype originated in a human donor with melanoma. The chain links TRBV11-3 with TRBJ2-2; TRBD2 fits 9 bases in the junction. Sequences were obtained from melanoma tumor tissue. The nucleotide sequence is TGTGCCAGCAGCCGCCTCCTAGCGGGGATCAACACCGGGGAGCTGTTTTTT. Translated, this gives CASSRLLAGINTGELFF.